This entry lists 9 T cell receptor beta chains sequenced from one sample in a study of blood T cell repertoires in COVID-19. TCRdb's table, derived via immunoSEQ multiplex PCR, lists solely in-frame clones and lacks some. The sample holds 200,000 or so clones, roughly four fifths seen once. The source material was PBMCs or T cells enriched from blood (not recorded which). These receptors all stem from a man between 35 and 55 years old who had recovered from COVID-19.

The chain recombines TRBV5-1 with TRBJ2-5; D unresolved. The CDR3 extends over 15 amino acids. Trimming pared 2 bases from V and 3 bases from J, leaving 14 bases between. CDR1 SGHRS and CDR2 YFSETQ come from the germline V gene. CDR3 DNA sequence: TGCGCCAGCAGCTTACTAAAATTTACGGAAGAGACCCAGTACTTC. It yields the protein CASSLLKFTEETQYF.

This clone was seen just once. The chain combines TRBV5-1 with TRBJ1-5; maybe TRBD1 (5 bases). The CDR3 runs 17 residues. Trimming pared 0 bases from V and 3 bases from J, leaving 16 bases between. Per the germline V gene, CDR1 is SGHRS and CDR2 is YFSETQ. The CDR3 is CASSLDPPGVHNQPQHF. The CDR3 DNA follows: TGCGCCAGCAGCTTGGACCCTCCGGGGGTACACAATCAGCCCCAGCATTTT.

The V call is TRBV5-5, the J call TRBJ1-1; the match to TRBD1 covers 9 bases. Germline values: CDR1 SGHKS, CDR2 YYEKEE (reference sequence). This CDR3 is built from 16 residues. With 4 bases clipped from V and 1 base from J, the junction kept 8 bases outside the gene matches. The CDR3 here is CASSLRQGGRNTEAFF. Here the CDR3 DNA reads TGTGCCAGCAGCCTCCGACAGGGGGGTCGGAACACTGAAGCTTTCTTT.

This clone was counted ten times or more. CDR3 DNA sequence: TGTGCCAGCAGCTCAAACGTTCGGGACAGGGGGAACTATGGCTACACCTTC. This sequence encodes CASSSNVRDRGNYGYTF. V usage is TRBV7-2 and J usage is TRBJ1-2, with 11 positions matching TRBD1. The germline V gene encodes CDR1 SGHTA and CDR2 FQGNSA. Trimming at V came to 4 bases and at J to 2 bases, leaving 9 bases not matched to a gene. The CDR3 sequence is 17 residues long.

V usage is TRBV5-1 and J usage is TRBJ2-5, with 8 bases matching TRBD1. Per germline, CDR1 SGHRS and CDR2 YFSETQ. The CDR3 is 15 amino acids. The V and J ends lost 4 bases and 0 bases, in that order; junction bases with no gene match: 5. The CDR3 DNA reads TGCGCCAGCAGCCTCTGGGGACAGGACCAAGAGACCCAGTACTTC. It encodes CASSLWGQDQETQYF. The entire variable domain, with the rest obtained from reference TRBV5-1 and TRBJ2-5, is as follows: KAGVTQTPRYLIKTRGQQVTLSCSPISGHRSVSWYQQTPGQGLQFLFEYFSETQRNKGNFPGRFSGRQFSNSRSEMNVSTLELGDSALYLCASSLWGQDQETQYFGPGTRLLVL.

This clone occurred a few times. This chain links TRBV9 with TRBJ2-2; 7 bases match TRBD1. Germline values: CDR1 SGDLS, CDR2 YYNGEE. V dropped 4 bases and J dropped 3; count of bases not matched to a gene: 15. The CDR3 has 18 residues. The CDR3 coding sequence is TGTGCCAGCAGCTCCCGAGCTACAGGGGTGGGGGACACCGGGGAGCTGTTTTTT. As protein: CASSSRATGVGDTGELFF.

V is TRBV3-1 (or the pseudogene TRBV3-2) and J is TRBJ1-1; D not resolved. The CDR3 runs 14 residues. Deletions cut 5 bases from V and 7 bases from J, with 17 bases between. Germline V gene data show CDR1 as LGHDT and CDR2 as YNNKEL (reference sequence). The CDR3 coding sequence is TGTGCCAGCAGCTCACCCCTAGAGAGCGGTGAAGCTTTCTTT. Translating gives CASSSPLESGEAFF.

This clone occurred once. The DNA of the CDR3 is TGTGCCAGCAGCTTGAGGTTAGGGCGGGGGGATCGCACAGATACGCAGTATTTT. Amino acid sequence: CASSLRLGRGDRTDTQYF. The chain links TRBV5-4 to TRBJ2-3; 8 nucleotides line up with TRBD2. From germline, CDR1 is SGHNT and CDR2 YYREEE (reference sequence). The CDR3 consists of 18 residues. The V gene end was trimmed by 1 base and the J gene end by 1 base; junction bases not matched to a gene: 11.

The chain combines TRBV23-1 with TRBJ2-7; a possible D gene is TRBD2 (5 bases). Being an ORF, TRBV23-1 has a function that is uncertain. Trimming stripped 0 bases from V and 3 bases from J, with 9 bases between. The CDR3 runs to 14 residues. CDR3 sequence: CASSQSPGLYEQYF. The DNA of the CDR3 is TGCGCCAGCAGTCAATCACCCGGACTCTACGAGCAGTACTTC.